The rows below give T cell receptor beta chains drawn from one sample of a study of T cell repertoires in cytomegalovirus infection. Each CDR3 protein is one row after TCRdb ran MiXCR on the reads. In the table there are 150,000 or so distinct CDR3 sequences, about a quarter of which are singletons. The sample taken for sequencing was PBMCs. The receptors were gathered from a human donor in good health (CMV status not recorded). Some clones in this sample may be carry-over from other donors' samples. CDR3s include the opening cysteine and the closing phenylalanine or tryptophan. A D gene is named only where the DNA matches it firmly. The size field is filled for only some rows; it gives once, few, many or a size class.

TRBJ2-7	TRBV28	.	many	CASSFPPGPGSYEQYF	TGTGCCAGCAGTTTTCCCCCGGGGCCAGGCTCCTACGAGCAGTACTTC
TRBJ1-2	TRBV3-1	TRBD1	few	CASSHTGGAIYGYTF	TGTGCCAGCAGCCATACAGGGGGCGCAATCTATGGCTACACCTTC
TRBJ2-7	TRBV12-3/TRBV12-4	.	.	CASSPTGTYEQYF	TGTGCCAGCAGCCCGACAGGTACCTACGAGCAGTACTTC
TRBJ1-5	TRBV28	TRBD1	few	CASRTRRGRNSNQPQHF	TGTGCCAGCAGAACACGCAGGGGGAGAAATAGCAATCAGCCCCAGCATTTT
TRBJ2-5	TRBV28	.	.	CASSSLRGEETQYF	TGTGCCAGCAGTTCGTTGAGAGGGGAAGAGACCCAGTACTTC
TRBJ1-2	TRBV5-1	.	once	CASSLASLGGNYGYTF	TGCGCCAGCAGCTTGGCCTCATTGGGGGGAAACTATGGCTACACCTTC
TRBJ1-6	TRBV19	.	few	CASSIGEASSPLHF	TGTGCCAGTAGTATAGGTGAGGCGAGTTCACCCCTCCACTTT
TRBJ2-1	TRBV7-8	.	medium-sized	CASSLVALGYEQFF	TGTGCCAGCAGCTTAGTAGCCTTGGGGTATGAGCAGTTCTTC
TRBJ2-1	TRBV28	TRBD1	.	CASVGGYEQFF	TGTGCCAGCGTAGGGGGCTATGAGCAGTTCTTC
TRBJ1-2	TRBV27	.	.	CASTLREGSSYGYTF	TGTGCCAGCACCCTGAGGGAAGGGTCTAGCTATGGCTACACCTTC
TRBJ1-2	TRBV20-1	.	.	CSAEDNVYGYTF	TGCAGTGCCGAGGACAACGTTTATGGCTACACCTTC
TRBJ2-5	TRBV5-4	TRBD1	few	CASLKTGKEETQYF	TGTGCCTCTTTAAAGACAGGGAAAGAAGAGACCCAGTACTTC
TRBJ2-2	TRBV29-1	.	.	CSVEEVSEWGTGELFF	TGCAGCGTTGAAGAGGTATCGGAGTGGGGGACCGGGGAGCTGTTTTTT
TRBJ2-3	TRBV15	.	.	CATGFSSTDTQYF	TGTGCCACCGGATTCTCGTCCACAGATACGCAGTATTTT
TRBJ2-7	TRBV14	.	.	CASSQDQEGYEQYF	TGTGCCAGCAGCCAAGATCAGGAGGGATACGAGCAGTACTTC
TRBJ2-7	TRBV6-1	.	few	CASSGDPNSYEQYF	TGTGCCAGCAGTGGGGACCCCAATTCCTACGAGCAGTACTTC
TRBJ2-7	TRBV29-1	.	few	CSVPGIYEQYF	TGCAGCGTTCCAGGGATCTACGAGCAGTACTTC
TRBJ2-2	TRBV7-6	.	.	CASSPGSNTGELFF	TGTGCCAGCAGCCCCGGGTCCAACACCGGGGAGCTGTTTTTT
TRBJ2-2	TRBV20-1	.	few	CSASRPGLDVTGELFF	TGCAGTGCTAGCCGTCCGGGACTCGACGTCACCGGGGAGCTGTTTTTT
TRBJ2-7	TRBV7-8	TRBD2	many	CASSPSRVASGRVQYF	TGTGCCAGCAGCCCTTCCCGGGTGGCTAGCGGGAGGGTGCAGTACTTC
TRBJ2-1	TRBV6-6	.	.	CASSYSAPSEGGQNEQFF	TGTGCCAGCAGTTACTCGGCCCCATCCGAGGGGGGGCAGAATGAGCAGTTCTTC
TRBJ2-3	TRBV6-6	TRBD2	.	CASSTGLAGGPGTDTQYF	TGTGCCAGCAGTACAGGTCTAGCGGGGGGGCCGGGCACAGATACGCAGTATTTT
TRBJ1-2	TRBV7-2	.	many	CASSSRTLLITF	TGTGCCAGCAGCTCTAGGACCCTTTTGATCACCTTC
TRBJ2-7	TRBV5-1	.	once	CASSFQTGLSSYEQYF	TGCGCCAGCAGCTTTCAAACAGGGCTCAGCTCCTACGAGCAGTACTTC
TRBJ1-1	TRBV5-6	.	.	CASSHEAGEAFF	TGTGCCAGCAGCCATGAGGCAGGGGAAGCTTTCTTT
TRBJ2-1	TRBV28	TRBD2	few	CASRGTSGITPYNEQFF	TGTGCCAGCAGAGGGACTAGCGGGATTACCCCCTACAATGAGCAGTTCTTC
TRBJ2-3	TRBV7-2	.	many	CASSRQDFHTDTQYF	TGTGCCAGCAGCCGACAGGACTTCCACACAGATACGCAGTATTTT
TRBJ1-2	TRBV28	.	.	CASSLGATEDGYTF	TGTGCCAGCAGTTTAGGGGCCACAGAGGATGGCTACACCTTC
TRBJ1-5	TRBV7-8	.	.	CASCLRTSNQPQHF	TGTGCCAGCTGCTTAAGGACCAGCAATCAGCCCCAGCATTTT
TRBJ2-2	TRBV4-1	TRBD2	many	CASSQVTLGGINGELFF	TGCGCCAGCAGCCAAGTTACCCTGGGAGGGATTAACGGGGAGCTGTTTTTT
TRBJ2-7	TRBV7-2	TRBD2	many	CASSKAGTSYEQYF	TGTGCCAGCAGCAAAGCGGGGACCTCCTACGAGCAGTACTTC
TRBJ1-1	TRBV12-3/TRBV12-4	.	many	CASSREGGGGTEAFF	TGTGCCAGCAGCCGAGAGGGCGGAGGAGGGACTGAAGCTTTCTTT
TRBJ2-1	TRBV12-3/TRBV12-4	TRBD2	.	CASSFGTSGGEQFF	TGTGCCAGCAGTTTTGGGACTAGCGGGGGAGAGCAGTTCTTC
TRBJ1-2	TRBV29-1	.	.	CSVEEEGDGYTF	TGCAGCGTTGAAGAAGAAGGAGATGGCTACACCTTC
TRBJ2-5	TRBV28	.	many	CASSGTGTPSETQYF	TGTGCCAGCAGTGGGACCGGGACTCCTTCGGAGACCCAGTACTTC
TRBJ2-4	TRBV20-1	.	.	CSARDPRDFKNIQYF	TGCAGTGCTAGAGATCCTCGGGACTTCAAAAACATTCAGTACTTC
TRBJ1-3	TRBV7-9	TRBD1	.	CATRDRGPGNTIYF	TGTGCCACCCGGGACAGGGGCCCTGGAAACACCATATATTTT
TRBJ2-7	TRBV10-3	TRBD1	few	CAIRGDRGSSYEQYF	TGTGCCATCAGGGGAGACAGGGGGAGCTCCTACGAGCAGTACTTC
TRBJ1-3	TRBV5-6	.	.	CASSFVTSSGNTIYF	TGTGCCAGCAGCTTTGTCACCTCCTCTGGAAACACCATATATTTT
TRBJ1-6	TRBV6-5	.	.	CASSLISYNSPLHF	TGTGCCAGCAGTTTAATCTCCTATAATTCACCCCTCCACTTT
TRBJ2-7	TRBV28	TRBD1	few	CASSWTGQGLMYEQYF	TGTGCCAGCAGTTGGACGGGACAGGGATTGATGTACGAGCAGTACTTC
TRBJ1-1	TRBV7-6	.	many	CASSDLRGNTEAFF	TGTGCCAGCAGCGACCTCCGGGGCAACACTGAAGCTTTCTTT
TRBJ2-6	TRBV27	.	few	CASSLFSANVLTF	TGTGCCAGCAGTCTCTTTTCGGCCAACGTCCTGACTTTC
TRBJ2-2	TRBV4-1	.	.	CASSQENPGELFF	TGCGCCAGCAGCCAAGAAAACCCCGGGGAGCTGTTTTTT
TRBJ2-6	TRBV7-3	.	.	CASSAATGANVLTF	TGTGCCAGCAGCGCAGCAACCGGGGCCAACGTCCTGACTTTC
TRBJ1-1	TRBV3-1	.	.	CASSYRENTEAFF	TGTGCCAGCAGTTACAGGGAGAACACTGAAGCTTTCTTT
TRBJ1-1	TRBV12-3/TRBV12-4	.	many	CASSWDNSNTEAFF	TGTGCCAGCAGTTGGGACAATTCGAACACTGAAGCTTTCTTT
TRBJ1-5	TRBV12-3/TRBV12-4	TRBD1	few	CASSPGQGDQPQHF	TGTGCCAGCAGTCCAGGACAGGGGGATCAGCCCCAGCATTTT
TRBJ1-5	TRBV6-1	TRBD1	.	CASTGQGGQPQHF	TGTGCCAGCACCGGACAGGGGGGACAGCCCCAGCATTTT
TRBJ1-6	TRBV28	.	few	CASSLPHTEGSPLHF	TGTGCCAGCAGTTTACCCCACACCGAGGGATCACCCCTCCACTTT
TRBJ2-5	TRBV25-1	TRBD1	.	CASTRQGWGETQYF	TGTGCCAGCACCCGACAGGGGTGGGGAGAGACCCAGTACTTC
TRBJ1-5	TRBV7-2	.	many	CASSLIRQASNQPQHF	TGTGCCAGCAGCTTAATTAGACAGGCAAGCAATCAGCCCCAGCATTTT
TRBJ1-6	TRBV27	TRBD1	.	CASSRLDRDNSPLHF	TGTGCCAGCAGCCGGTTGGACAGGGATAATTCACCCCTCCACTTT
TRBJ2-1	TRBV6-1	.	.	CASSVGGTLYNEQFF	TGTGCCAGCAGCGTGGGGGGTACATTGTACAATGAGCAGTTCTTC
TRBJ1-5	TRBV27	TRBD1	.	CASSFGTGALNQPQHF	TGTGCCAGCAGTTTTGGGACAGGGGCCCTCAATCAGCCCCAGCATTTT